The 3 T cell receptor beta chains listed next were all sequenced from one sample in a study of neurological immune-mediated disorders. TCRdb reprocessed the 5' RACE reads via MiXCR and lists one record per CDR3 protein. Of 28,000 or so distinct CDR3 sequences listed, 9.5% to 15% are singletons. Sequencing input: PBMCs. Every receptor here comes from a man between 60 and 75 years old in good health.

At least ten counts were recorded for this clonotype. This chain connects TRBV11-2 to TRBJ2-3; TRBD2 matches at 9 bases. CDR1 is SGHAT, CDR2 FQNNGV, per germline. Trimming at V came to 5 bases and at J to 1 base, leaving 7 bases not matched to a gene. This CDR3 has 16 amino acids. The CDR3 DNA follows: TGTGCCAGCAGCAACGCGCGGGGGGGCGGCACAGATACGCAGTATTTT. It encodes CASSNARGGGTDTQYF. The variable domain in full, with the rest retrieved from reference TRBV11-2 and TRBJ2-3, is EAGVAQSPRYKIIEKRQSVAFWCNPISGHATLYWYQQILGQGPKLLIQFQNNGVVDDSQLPKDRFSAERLKGVDSTLKIQPAKLEDSAVYLCASSNARGGGTDTQYFGPGTRLTVL.

This clonotype appeared many times. The chain links TRBV7-2 to TRBJ2-3; possible D gene TRBD2, 5 bases. Trimming cost V 2 bases and J 0 bases, with 9 bases left between them. The CDR3 sequence is 15 residues long. Germline V lookup: CDR1 SGHTA, CDR2 FQGNSA. DNA for the CDR3: TGTGCCAGCAGCTTAAGTCTAGCTAGCACAGATACGCAGTATTTT. Encoded protein: CASSLSLASTDTQYF.

This clonotype has a count of ten or more. The gene calls are TRBV18 and TRBJ2-6; D call uncertain. Trimming took 0 bases from V and 4 from J, leaving 10 bases between them. CDR1 and CDR2 (germline): KGHSH, LQKENI. The CDR3 totals 16 residues. The chain's CDR3 is CASSPPQLYGANVLTF. The CDR3 region has the DNA TGTGCCAGCTCACCACCTCAGTTGTACGGGGCCAACGTCCTGACTTTC.